The TCR beta chain under discussion was sequenced for a study of cytomegalovirus exposure and HLA in healthy donors. General study findings and limits: Most TCR sequences proved rare, with some public TCRs found in many donors. In vitro data verified a few CMV-associated chains as specific for CMV antigens. Among TCR beta chains, those listed as cytomegalovirus-associated numbered about 160.

TCRdb's table, derived via immunoSEQ multiplex PCR, lists solely in-frame clones and lacks some. Of 150,000 to 200,000 clones listed, 86% are singletons. After removal of 1 base from V and 0 bases from J, the junction contained 3 bases not matched to a gene. The CDR3 is 16 amino acids. The germline gives CDR1 SGDLS, CDR2 YYNGEE. The sample holds a few counts of this clone. What it binds is unknown. The sequenced material came from PBMCs. V is TRBV9 and J is TRBJ2-3, with TRBD2 identical over 9 bases. This sequence was found in a woman aged 18-30 years in good health and CMV-seronegative. CDR3 in amino acids: CASSVPSGESTDTQYF. Written as DNA, the CDR3 is TGTGCCAGCAGCGTACCTAGCGGGGAGAGCACAGATACGCAGTATTTT.